This T cell receptor (beta chain) was recovered during a study of blood T cell repertoires in COVID-19. The wider study: Spain, Italy and the United States supplied samples that represented acute and convalescent COVID-19.

Patients at the Seattle site were enrolled during active infection and followed longitudinally. The CDR3 runs to 15 residues. Per germline, CDR1 MNHEY and CDR2 SVGAGI. The V gene end was trimmed by 6 bases and the J gene end by 3 bases; junction bases not matched to a gene: 10. Study processing details: Amplification with reference gene primers provided the estimates of nucleated cell counts. Profiling relied on immunoSEQ multiplex PCR, and the TCRdb table lists in-frame clones only, not all of them. The DNA was the basis for D and trimming; V, J and clone size are from that table. Of 250,000 to 400,000 clones in the sample, 90% were seen once.

The specimen sequenced was peripheral blood. The clonotype comes from a woman under 40 with COVID-19, enrolled during active disease. This sequence joins TRBV6-5 and TRBJ2-7; the match to TRBD1 covers 8 bases. Here the CDR3 reads CASRESYRGNYEQYF. The CDR3 nucleotides read TGTGCCAGCAGGGAGAGTTACAGGGGGAACTACGAGCAGTACTTC.